This T cell receptor (beta chain) derives from a study of technical replicates of blood from a handful of donors. Germline loops: CDR1 WNHNN, CDR2 SYGVQD (reference sequence). This CDR3 spans 13 amino acids. Germline trimming cut 5 bases from V and 2 bases from J; bases unmatched to any gene: 3. TCRdb's table, derived via immunoSEQ multiplex PCR, lists solely in-frame clones and lacks some. In the table there are some 77,000 clones, 95% to 98% of which are singletons. Sample: T cells isolated from PBMCs. The chain combines TRBV10-1 with TRBJ2-7, with 7 bases that match TRBD1. The sequence was collected from a human donor in good health. DNA of the CDR3: TGCGCCAGCAGTCAGGGGACAGCCTACGAGCAGTACTTC. Protein sequence: CASSQGTAYEQYF.